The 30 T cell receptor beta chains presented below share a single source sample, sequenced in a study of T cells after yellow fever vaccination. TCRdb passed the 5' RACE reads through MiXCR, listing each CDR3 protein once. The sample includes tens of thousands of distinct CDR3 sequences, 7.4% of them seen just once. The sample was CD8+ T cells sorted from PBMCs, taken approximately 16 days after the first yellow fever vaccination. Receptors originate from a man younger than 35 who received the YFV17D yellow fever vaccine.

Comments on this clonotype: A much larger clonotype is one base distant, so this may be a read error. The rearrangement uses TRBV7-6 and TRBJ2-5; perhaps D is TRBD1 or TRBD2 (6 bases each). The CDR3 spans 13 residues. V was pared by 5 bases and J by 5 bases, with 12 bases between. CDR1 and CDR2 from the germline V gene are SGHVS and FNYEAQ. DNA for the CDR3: TGTGCCAGCAGCCGCGGGACATTTGAGACCCAGTACTTC. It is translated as CASSRGTFETQYF. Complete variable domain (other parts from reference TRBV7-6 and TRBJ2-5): GAGVSQSPRYKVTKRGQDVALRCDPISGHVSLYWYRQALGQGPEFLTYFNYEAQQDKSGLPNDRFSAERPEGSISTLTIQRTEQRDSAMYRCASSRGTFETQYFGPGTRLLVL.

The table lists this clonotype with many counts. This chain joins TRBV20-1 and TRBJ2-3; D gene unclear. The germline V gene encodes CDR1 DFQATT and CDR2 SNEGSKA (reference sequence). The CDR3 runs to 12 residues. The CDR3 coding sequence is TGCAGCCAGAGGACGGGCACAGATACGCAGTATTTT. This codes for CSQRTGTDTQYF.

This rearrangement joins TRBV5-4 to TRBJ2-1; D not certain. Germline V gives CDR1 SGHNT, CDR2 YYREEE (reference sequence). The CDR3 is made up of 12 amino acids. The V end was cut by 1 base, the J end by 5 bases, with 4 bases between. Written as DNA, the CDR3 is TGTGCCAGCAGCTTGTTCCACAATGAGCAGTTCTTC. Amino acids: CASSLFHNEQFF.

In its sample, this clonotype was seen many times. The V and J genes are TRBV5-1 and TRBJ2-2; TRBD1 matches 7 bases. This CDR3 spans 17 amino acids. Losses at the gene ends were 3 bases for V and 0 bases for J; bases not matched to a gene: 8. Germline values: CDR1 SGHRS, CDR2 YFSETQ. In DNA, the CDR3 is TGCGCCAGCAGCTCAGGGGGACGGGTCGCGAACACCGGGGAGCTGTTTTTT. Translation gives CASSSGGRVANTGELFF. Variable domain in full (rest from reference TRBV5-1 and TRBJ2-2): KAGVTQTPRYLIKTRGQQVTLSCSPISGHRSVSWYQQTPGQGLQFLFEYFSETQRNKGNFPGRFSGRQFSNSRSEMNVSTLELGDSALYLCASSSGGRVANTGELFFGEGSRLTVL.

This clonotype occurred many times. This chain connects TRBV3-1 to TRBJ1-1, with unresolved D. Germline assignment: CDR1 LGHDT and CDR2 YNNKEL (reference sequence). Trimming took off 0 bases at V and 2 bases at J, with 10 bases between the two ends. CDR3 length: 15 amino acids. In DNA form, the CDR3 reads TGTGCCAGCAGCCAAGATCCCGGGATAAACACTGAAGCTTTCTTT. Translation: CASSQDPGINTEAFF.

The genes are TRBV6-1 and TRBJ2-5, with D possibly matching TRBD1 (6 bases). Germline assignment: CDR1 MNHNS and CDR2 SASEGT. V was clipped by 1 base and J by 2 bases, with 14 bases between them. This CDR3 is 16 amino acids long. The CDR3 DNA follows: TGTGCCAGCAGTGAAGGCGTCACAGGGACACAAGAGACCCAGTACTTC. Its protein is CASSEGVTGTQETQYF.

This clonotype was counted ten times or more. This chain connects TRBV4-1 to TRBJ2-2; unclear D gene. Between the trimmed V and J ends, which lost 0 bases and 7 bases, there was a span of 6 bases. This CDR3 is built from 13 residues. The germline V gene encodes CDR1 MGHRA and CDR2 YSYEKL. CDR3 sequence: CASSQDAFGELFF. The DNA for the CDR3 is TGCGCCAGCAGCCAAGATGCGTTCGGGGAGCTGTTTTTT.

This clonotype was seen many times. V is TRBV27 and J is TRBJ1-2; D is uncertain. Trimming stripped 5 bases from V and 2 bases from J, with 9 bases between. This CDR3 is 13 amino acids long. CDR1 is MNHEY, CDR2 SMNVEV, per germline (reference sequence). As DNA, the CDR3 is TGTGCCAGCAGTGCGGACGGGAACTATGGCTACACCTTC. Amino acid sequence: CASSADGNYGYTF.

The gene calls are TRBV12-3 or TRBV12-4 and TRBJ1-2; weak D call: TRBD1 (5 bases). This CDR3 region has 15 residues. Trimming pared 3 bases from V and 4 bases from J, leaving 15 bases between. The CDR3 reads CASSFWSGSGYGYTF. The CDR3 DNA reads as TGTGCCAGCAGTTTCTGGTCAGGGTCAGGCTATGGCTACACCTTC.

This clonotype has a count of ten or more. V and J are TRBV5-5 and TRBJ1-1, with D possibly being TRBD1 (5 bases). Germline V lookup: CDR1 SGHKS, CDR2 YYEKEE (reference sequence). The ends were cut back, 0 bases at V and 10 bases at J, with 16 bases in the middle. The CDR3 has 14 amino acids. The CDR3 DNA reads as TGTGCCAGCAGCTTGGTACCCAGGGACCATCTAGCTTTCTTT. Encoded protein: CASSLVPRDHLAFF.

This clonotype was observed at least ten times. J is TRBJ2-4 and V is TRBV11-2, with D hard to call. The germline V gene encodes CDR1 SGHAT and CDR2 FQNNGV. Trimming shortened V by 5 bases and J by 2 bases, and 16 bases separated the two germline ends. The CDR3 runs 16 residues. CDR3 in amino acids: CASSPTDGFPKNIQYF. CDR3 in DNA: TGTGCCAGCAGCCCTACGGATGGGTTTCCCAAAAACATTCAGTACTTC.

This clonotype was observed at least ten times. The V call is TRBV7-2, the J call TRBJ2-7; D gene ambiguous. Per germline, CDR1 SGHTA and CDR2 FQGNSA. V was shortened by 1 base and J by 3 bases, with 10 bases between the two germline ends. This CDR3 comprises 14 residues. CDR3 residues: CASSLGVGHYEQYV. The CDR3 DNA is TGTGCCAGCAGCTTAGGGGTAGGGCACTACGAGCAGTACGTC.

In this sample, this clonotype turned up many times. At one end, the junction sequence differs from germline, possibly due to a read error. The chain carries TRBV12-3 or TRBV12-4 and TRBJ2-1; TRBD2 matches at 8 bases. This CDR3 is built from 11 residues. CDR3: CASSGGGSFLF. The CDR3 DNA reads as TGTGCCAGCAGCGGGGGGGGCAGTTTTCTCTTC.

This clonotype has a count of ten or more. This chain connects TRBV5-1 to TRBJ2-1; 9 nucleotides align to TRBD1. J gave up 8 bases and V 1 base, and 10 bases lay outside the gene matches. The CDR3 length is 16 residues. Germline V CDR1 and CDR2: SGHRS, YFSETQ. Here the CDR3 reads CASSLPRDRVDDEQFF. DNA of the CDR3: TGCGCCAGCAGCTTGCCCCGGGACAGGGTGGATGATGAGCAGTTCTTC.

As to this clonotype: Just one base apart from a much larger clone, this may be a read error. CDR3 coding DNA: TGCAGTGCTCAAACTAGCGTGGGGGCCTTATACGAGCAGTACTTC. Residues: CSAQTSVGALYEQYF. V usage is TRBV20-1 and J usage is TRBJ2-7, with TRBD2 as a possible D gene (7 bases). V lost 5 bases and J 4 bases, leaving 21 bases between the germline ends. The CDR3 has 15 residues. The germline CDR1 and CDR2 sequences are DFQATT and SNEGSKA (reference sequence).

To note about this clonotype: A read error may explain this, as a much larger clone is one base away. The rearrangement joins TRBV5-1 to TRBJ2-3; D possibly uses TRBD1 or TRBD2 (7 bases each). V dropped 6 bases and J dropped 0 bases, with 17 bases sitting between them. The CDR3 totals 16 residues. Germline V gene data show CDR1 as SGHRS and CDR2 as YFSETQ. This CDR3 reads CASKRGQRESTDTQYF. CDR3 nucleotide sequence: TGCGCCAGCAAGAGGGGACAGCGGGAAAGCACAGATACGCAGTATTTT.

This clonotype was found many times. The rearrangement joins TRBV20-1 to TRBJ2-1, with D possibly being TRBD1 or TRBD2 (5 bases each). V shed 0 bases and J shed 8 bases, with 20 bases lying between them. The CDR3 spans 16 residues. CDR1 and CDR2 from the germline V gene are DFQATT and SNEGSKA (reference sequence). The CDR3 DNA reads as TGCAGTGCTAGAGATGTCGCGACAACCCGAGGGGATGAGCAGTTCTTC. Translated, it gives CSARDVATTRGDEQFF.

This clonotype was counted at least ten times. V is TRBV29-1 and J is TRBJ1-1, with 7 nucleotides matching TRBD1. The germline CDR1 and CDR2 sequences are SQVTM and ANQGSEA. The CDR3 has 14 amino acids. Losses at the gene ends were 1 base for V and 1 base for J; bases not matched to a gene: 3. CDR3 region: CSVEAGGTNTEAFF. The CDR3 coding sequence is TGCAGCGTTGAAGCAGGGGGGACGAACACTGAAGCTTTCTTT. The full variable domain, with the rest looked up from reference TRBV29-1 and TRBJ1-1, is SAVISQKPSRDICQRGTSLTIQCQVDSQVTMMFWYRQQPGQSLTLIATANQGSEATYESGFVIDKFPISRPNLTFSTLTVSNMSPEDSSIYLCSVEAGGTNTEAFFGQGTRLTVV.

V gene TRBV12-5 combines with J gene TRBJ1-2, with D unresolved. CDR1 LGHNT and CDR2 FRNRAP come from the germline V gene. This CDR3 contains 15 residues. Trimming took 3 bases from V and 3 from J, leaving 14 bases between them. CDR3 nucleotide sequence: TGTGCTAGTGGTTTCCTGGCCCTAACAGACTATGGCTACACCTTC. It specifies CASGFLALTDYGYTF. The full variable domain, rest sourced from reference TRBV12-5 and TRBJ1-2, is DARVTQTPRHKVTEMGQEVTMRCQPILGHNTVFWYRQTMMQGLELLAYFRNRAPLDDSGMPKDRFSAEMPDATLATLKIQPSEPRDSAVYFCASGFLALTDYGYTFGSGTRLTVV.

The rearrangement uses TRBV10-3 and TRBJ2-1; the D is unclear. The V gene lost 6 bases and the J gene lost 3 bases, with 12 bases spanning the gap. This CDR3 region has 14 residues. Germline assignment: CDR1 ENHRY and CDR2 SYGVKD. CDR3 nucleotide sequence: TGTGCCATCAGCCCCGGGCTCCTCTACAATGAGCAGTTCTTC. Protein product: CAISPGLLYNEQFF.

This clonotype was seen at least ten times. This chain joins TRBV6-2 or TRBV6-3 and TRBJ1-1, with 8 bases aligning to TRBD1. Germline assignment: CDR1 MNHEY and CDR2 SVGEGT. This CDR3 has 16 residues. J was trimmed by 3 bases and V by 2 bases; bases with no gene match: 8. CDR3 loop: CASSYGPGGQDTEAFF. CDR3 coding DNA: TGTGCCAGCAGTTACGGCCCAGGGGGCCAGGACACTGAAGCTTTCTTT.

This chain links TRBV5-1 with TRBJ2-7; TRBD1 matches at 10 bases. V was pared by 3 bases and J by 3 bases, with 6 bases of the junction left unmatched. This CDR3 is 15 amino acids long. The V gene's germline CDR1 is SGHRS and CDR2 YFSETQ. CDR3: CASSSLGTGVYEQYF. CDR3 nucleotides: TGCGCCAGCAGCTCACTCGGGACAGGGGTCTACGAGCAGTACTTC.

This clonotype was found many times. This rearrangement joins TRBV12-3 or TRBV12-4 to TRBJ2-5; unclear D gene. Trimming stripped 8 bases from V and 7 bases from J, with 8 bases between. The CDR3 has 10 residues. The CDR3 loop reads CASASGTQYF. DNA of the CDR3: TGTGCCAGCGCATCGGGGACCCAGTACTTC.

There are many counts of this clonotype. This CDR3 reads CASSVEGASTDTQYF. In DNA, the CDR3 is TGTGCCAGCAGCGTAGAAGGGGCTAGCACAGATACGCAGTATTTT. This rearrangement joins TRBV9 to TRBJ2-3; TRBD1 is a possible D gene (5 bases). The V end was cut by 0 bases, the J end by 0 bases, with 8 bases between. This CDR3 has 15 amino acids. Germline V CDR1 and CDR2: SGDLS, YYNGEE. The full variable domain, in which reference TRBV9 and TRBJ2-3 provide the parts outside the CDR3, is DSGVTQTPKHLITATGQRVTLRCSPRSGDLSVYWYQQSLDQGLQFLIQYYNGEERAKGNILERFSAQQFPDLHSELNLSSLELGDSALYFCASSVEGASTDTQYFGPGTRLTVL.

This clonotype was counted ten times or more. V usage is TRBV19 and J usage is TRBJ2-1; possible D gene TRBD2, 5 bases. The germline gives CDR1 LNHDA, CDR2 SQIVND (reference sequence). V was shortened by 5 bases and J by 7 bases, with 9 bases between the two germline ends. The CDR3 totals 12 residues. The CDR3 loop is CASSVSGNEQFF. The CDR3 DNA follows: TGTGCCAGTAGTGTGAGCGGTAATGAGCAGTTCTTC. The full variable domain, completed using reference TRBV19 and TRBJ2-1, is DGGITQSPKYLFRKEGQNVTLSCEQNLNHDAMYWYRQDPGQGLRLIYYSQIVNDFQKGDIAEGYSVSREKKESFPLTVTSAQKNPTAFYLCASSVSGNEQFFGPGTRLTVL.

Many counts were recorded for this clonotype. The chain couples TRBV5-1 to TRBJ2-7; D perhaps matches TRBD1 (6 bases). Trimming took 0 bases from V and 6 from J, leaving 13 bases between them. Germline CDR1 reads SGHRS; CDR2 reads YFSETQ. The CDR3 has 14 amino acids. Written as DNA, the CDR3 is TGCGCCAGCAGCTTGGAAGTCAGGGGATCCGAGCAGTACGTC. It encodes CASSLEVRGSEQYV.

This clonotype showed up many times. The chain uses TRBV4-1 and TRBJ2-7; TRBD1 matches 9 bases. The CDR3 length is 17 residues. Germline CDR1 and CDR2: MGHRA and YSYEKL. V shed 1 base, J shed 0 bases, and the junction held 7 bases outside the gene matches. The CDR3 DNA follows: TGCGCCAGCAGCCAAGTTGGAACAGGGGGCTTCTCCTACGAGCAGTACTTC. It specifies CASSQVGTGGFSYEQYF.

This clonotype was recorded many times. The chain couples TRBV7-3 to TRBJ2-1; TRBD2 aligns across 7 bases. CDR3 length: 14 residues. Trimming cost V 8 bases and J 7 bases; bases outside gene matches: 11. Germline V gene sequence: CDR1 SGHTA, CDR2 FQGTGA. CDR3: CASSLGGVGNEQFF. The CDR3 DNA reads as TGTGCCAGCTCACTGGGGGGGGTCGGGAATGAGCAGTTCTTC.

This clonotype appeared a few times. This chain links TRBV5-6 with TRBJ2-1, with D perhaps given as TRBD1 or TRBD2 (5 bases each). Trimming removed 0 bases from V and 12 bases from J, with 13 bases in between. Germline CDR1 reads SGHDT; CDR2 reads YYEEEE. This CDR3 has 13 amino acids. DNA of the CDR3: TGTGCCAGCAGCTTGGATGGGGGAAAGGGGCAGTTCTTC. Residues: CASSLDGGKGQFF. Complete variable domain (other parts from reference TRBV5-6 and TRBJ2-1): DAGVTQSPTHLIKTRGQQVTLRCSPKSGHDTVSWYQQALGQGPQFIFQYYEEEERQRGNFPDRFSGHQFPNYSSELNVNALLLGDSALYLCASSLDGGKGQFFGPGTRLTVL.

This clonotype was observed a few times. Here the CDR3 reads CASSEQGARQPQHF. The DNA for the CDR3 is TGTGCCAGCAGTGAACAGGGGGCAAGGCAGCCCCAGCATTTT. J is TRBJ1-5 and V is TRBV9; TRBD1 agrees at 9 bases. J lost 7 bases, V lost 5 bases, and 7 bases had no gene match. From germline, CDR1 is SGDLS and CDR2 YYNGEE. The CDR3 has 14 residues. Combining the CDR3 with reference TRBV9 and TRBJ1-5 gives the whole variable domain DSGVTQTPKHLITATGQRVTLRCSPRSGDLSVYWYQQSLDQGLQFLIQYYNGEERAKGNILERFSAQQFPDLHSELNLSSLELGDSALYFCASSEQGARQPQHFGDGTRLSIL.